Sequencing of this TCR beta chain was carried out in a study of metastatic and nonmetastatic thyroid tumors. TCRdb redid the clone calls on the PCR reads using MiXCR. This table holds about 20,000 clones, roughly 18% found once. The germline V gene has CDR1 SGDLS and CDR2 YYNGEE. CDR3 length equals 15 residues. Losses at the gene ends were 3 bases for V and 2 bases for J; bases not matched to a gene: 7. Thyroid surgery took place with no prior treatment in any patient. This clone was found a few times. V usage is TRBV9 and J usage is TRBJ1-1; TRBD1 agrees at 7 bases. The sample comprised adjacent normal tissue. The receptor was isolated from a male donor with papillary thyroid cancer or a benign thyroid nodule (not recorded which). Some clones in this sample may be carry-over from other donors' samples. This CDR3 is CASSALGQPNTEAFF. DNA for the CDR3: TGTGCCAGCAGCGCCCTGGGACAGCCTAACACTGAAGCTTTCTTT.